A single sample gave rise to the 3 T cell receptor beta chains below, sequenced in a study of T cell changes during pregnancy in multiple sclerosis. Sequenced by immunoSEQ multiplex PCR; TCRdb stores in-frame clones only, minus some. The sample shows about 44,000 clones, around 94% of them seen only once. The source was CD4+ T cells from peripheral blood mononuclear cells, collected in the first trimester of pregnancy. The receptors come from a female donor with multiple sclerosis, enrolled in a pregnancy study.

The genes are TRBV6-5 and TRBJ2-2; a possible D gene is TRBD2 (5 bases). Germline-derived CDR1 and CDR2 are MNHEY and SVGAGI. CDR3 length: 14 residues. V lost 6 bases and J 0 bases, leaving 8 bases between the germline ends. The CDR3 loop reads CASRRVTNTGELFF. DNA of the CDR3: TGTGCCAGCAGGAGGGTTACGAACACCGGGGAGCTGTTTTTT.

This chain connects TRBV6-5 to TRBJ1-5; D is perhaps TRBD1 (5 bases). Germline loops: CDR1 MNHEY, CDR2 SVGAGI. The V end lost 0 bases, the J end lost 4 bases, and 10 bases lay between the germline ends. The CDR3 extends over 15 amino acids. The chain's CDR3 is CASSYSSGRNQPQHF. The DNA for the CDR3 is TGTGCCAGCAGTTACTCATCAGGGCGTAATCAGCCCCAGCATTTT.

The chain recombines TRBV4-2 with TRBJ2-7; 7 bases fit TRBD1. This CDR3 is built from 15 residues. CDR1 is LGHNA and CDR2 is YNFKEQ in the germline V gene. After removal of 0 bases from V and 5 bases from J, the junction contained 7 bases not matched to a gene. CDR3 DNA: TGTGCCAGCAGCCAAGAAAGACAGGGTATCCACGAGCAGTACTTC. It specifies CASSQERQGIHEQYF.